A single sample is the source of the 26 T cell receptor beta chains below, sequenced in a study of cytomegalovirus exposure and HLA in healthy donors. The method was immunoSEQ multiplex PCR; TCRdb's version includes in-frame clones alone and lacks a portion of them. The repertoire holds approximately 200,000 clones, with 70% to 85% as singletons. The source material was PBMCs. These TCRs come from a woman between 25 and 40 years old in good health and CMV-seropositive.

The V and J genes are TRBV6-1 and TRBJ2-1, with 7 bases matching TRBD2. The junction had 11 bases not matched to a gene; V was cut back by 3 bases and J by 9 bases. Germline assignment: CDR1 MNHNS and CDR2 SASEGT. The CDR3 runs 15 residues. The CDR3 sequence: CASSEAYSTGGEQFF. In nucleotides, the CDR3 is TGTGCCAGCAGTGAGGCCTACTCAACGGGAGGTGAGCAGTTCTTC.

This clone was seen a handful of times. The V call is TRBV7-6, the J call TRBJ2-7; weak D call: TRBD2 (5 bases). The germline gives CDR1 SGHVS, CDR2 FNYEAQ. Between the trimmed V and J ends, which lost 5 bases and 6 bases, there was a span of 11 bases. The CDR3 is made up of 12 amino acids. This CDR3 is CASSPPRGEQYF. The DNA for the CDR3 is TGTGCCAGCAGCCCCCCCCGGGGCGAGCAGTACTTC.

A single count supports this clone. The chain employs TRBV19 and TRBJ2-6, with D tentatively TRBD2 (5 bases). V was trimmed by 2 bases and J by 0 bases, leaving 11 bases between them. Germline V gene sequence: CDR1 LNHDA, CDR2 SQIVND (reference sequence). There are 17 residues in the CDR3. The chain's CDR3 is CASSISGSYSGANVLTF. CDR3 nucleotides: TGTGCCAGTAGTATATCGGGAAGTTACTCTGGGGCCAACGTCCTGACTTTC.

The chain links TRBV6-6 to TRBJ1-3; possible D gene TRBD1, 6 bases. Germline lookup yields CDR1 MNHNY and CDR2 SVGAGI (reference sequence). Trimming shortened V by 2 bases and J by 0 bases, and 11 bases separated the two germline ends. The CDR3 has 16 residues. The CDR3 nucleotides read TGTGCCAGCAGTTACGCGAGGGGGTACTCTGGAAACACCATATATTTT. This translates into CASSYARGYSGNTIYF.

The chain couples TRBV2 to TRBJ1-1; unclear D gene. Germline loops: CDR1 SNHLY, CDR2 FYNNEI. CDR3 size: 14 residues. The V gene lost 7 bases and the J gene lost 0 bases, with 12 bases spanning the gap. CDR3 bases: TGTGCCAGCAACCAGGCCCTGCTGAACACTGAAGCTTTCTTT. Translated: CASNQALLNTEAFF.

CDR3 in DNA: TGTGCCAGCAGTGCTCTAGCGGGACTTCTGGATACGCAGTATTTT. It specifies CASSALAGLLDTQYF. The chain has TRBV2 and TRBJ2-3; 9 bases match TRBD2. Germline V gene sequence: CDR1 SNHLY, CDR2 FYNNEI. After removal of 4 bases from V and 6 bases from J, the junction contained 8 bases not matched to a gene. The CDR3 consists of 15 residues.

The rearrangement joins TRBV5-5 to TRBJ1-4; D is possibly TRBD1 (6 bases). The CDR3 extends over 15 amino acids. Trimming left V 4 bases short and J 3 bases short, with 13 bases between. Germline V gives CDR1 SGHKS, CDR2 YYEKEE (reference sequence). DNA for the CDR3: TGTGCCAGCAGCGGACTGACAGGTTCTAATGAAAAACTGTTTTTT. Its protein is CASSGLTGSNEKLFF.

In DNA form, the CDR3 reads TGTGCCAGCAGCACCGGGACAGGGATCAAAGAAAACTCCTACGAGCAGTACTTC. The encoded protein is CASSTGTGIKENSYEQYF. The J gene is TRBJ2-7, the V gene TRBV2; TRBD1 matches 9 bases. The CDR3 consists of 18 residues. Germline-derived CDR1 and CDR2 are SNHLY and FYNNEI. With V trimmed by 6 bases and J by 0 bases, 15 bases remained unmatched.

The rearrangement links TRBV18 to TRBJ1-4; D not resolved. The CDR3 totals 17 residues. Trimming shortened V by 2 bases and J by 7 bases, and 20 bases separated the two germline ends. CDR1 and CDR2 (germline): KGHSH, LQKENI. The CDR3 loop is CASSPSAEVRGFEKLFF. CDR3 in DNA: TGTGCCAGCTCACCATCCGCTGAGGTCCGTGGCTTTGAAAAACTGTTTTTT.

The chain has TRBV28 and TRBJ2-3; D is possibly TRBD1 (6 bases). Germline-derived CDR1 and CDR2 are MDHEN and SYDVKM. V was shortened by 6 bases and J by 10 bases, with 20 bases between the two germline ends. The CDR3 length is 14 residues. Written as DNA, the CDR3 is TGTGCCAGCAGCAACCGCGGACGGACAGTATCGCAGTATTTT. Protein: CASSNRGRTVSQYF.

The rearrangement joins TRBV28 to TRBJ2-1; a possible D gene is TRBD1 (6 bases). Per germline, CDR1 MDHEN and CDR2 SYDVKM. This CDR3 spans 14 amino acids. V dropped 11 bases and J dropped 5 bases, with 19 bases sitting between them. CDR3 region: CAARARGRDNEQFF. Written as DNA, the CDR3 is TGTGCCGCCCGAGCCAGGGGTAGGGACAATGAGCAGTTCTTC.

The rearrangement joins TRBV28 to TRBJ1-2; TRBD1 aligns across 7 bases. There are 14 residues in the CDR3. Trimming removed 6 bases from V and 6 bases from J; junction bases left unmatched: 10. Germline V gene data show CDR1 as MDHEN and CDR2 as SYDVKM. CDR3 DNA sequence: TGTGCCAGCAGAACCCAAACAGGGGAAAATGGCTACACCTTC. Translating gives CASRTQTGENGYTF.

In its sample, this clone was seen once. The chain is built from TRBV5-4 and TRBJ1-1; D unresolved. Trimming cost V 5 bases and J 1 base, with 12 bases left between them. The CDR3 has 14 amino acids. The germline gives CDR1 SGHNT, CDR2 YYREEE (reference sequence). The CDR3 bases are TGTGCCAGCAGGCCCGGGGAAACGAACACTGAAGCTTTCTTT. It translates to CASRPGETNTEAFF.

This clone occurred a few times. The same CDR3 is also encoded by other DNA sequences in this sample. The gene calls are TRBV5-1 and TRBJ1-1; 9 nucleotides match TRBD1. This CDR3 comprises 13 residues. V gave up 4 bases and J gave up 4 bases; unmatched junction bases: 2. Germline V lookup: CDR1 SGHRS, CDR2 YFSETQ. The CDR3 region is CASSVTGGTEAFF. The DNA of the CDR3 is TGCGCCAGCAGCGTGACAGGGGGCACTGAAGCTTTCTTT.

The CDR3 DNA reads TGTGCCAGCAGTGATTTAGGGAGTGGGAACACTGAAGCTTTCTTT. This codes for CASSDLGSGNTEAFF. This rearrangement joins TRBV6-1 to TRBJ1-1; D is ambiguous. The CDR3 runs 15 residues. Trimming took 3 bases from V and 1 from J, leaving 12 bases between them. Germline lookup yields CDR1 MNHNS and CDR2 SASEGT.

This rearrangement joins TRBV5-1 to TRBJ2-7; TRBD2 aligns across 10 bases. CDR1 and CDR2 (germline): SGHRS, YFSETQ. The junction had 5 bases not matched to a gene; V was cut back by 4 bases and J by 4 bases. The CDR3 totals 14 residues. The CDR3 DNA sequence: TGCGCCAGCAGCCCGACTAGCGGGCCATACGAGCAGTACTTC. It codes for CASSPTSGPYEQYF.

The gene calls are TRBV9 and TRBJ2-5; TRBD1 matches at 12 bases. Germline V CDR1 and CDR2: SGDLS, YYNGEE. The J segment lost 7 bases and the V segment lost 3 bases, leaving 10 bases of the junction unmatched. The CDR3 runs 16 residues. The CDR3 protein is CASSAFPGTGGPTQYF. The CDR3 nucleotides are TGTGCCAGCAGCGCGTTCCCCGGGACAGGGGGCCCGACCCAGTACTTC.

The chain combines TRBV5-1 with TRBJ1-2; D gene uncertain. The CDR3 totals 15 residues. Germline V gene data show CDR1 as SGHRS and CDR2 as YFSETQ. Trimming left V 4 bases short and J 4 bases short, with 17 bases between. The CDR3 sequence is CASSHTTREGYGYTF. The DNA for the CDR3 is TGCGCCAGCAGCCACACGACTAGGGAAGGCTATGGCTACACCTTC. The whole variable domain, remainder taken from reference TRBV5-1 and TRBJ1-2, is KAGVTQTPRYLIKTRGQQVTLSCSPISGHRSVSWYQQTPGQGLQFLFEYFSETQRNKGNFPGRFSGRQFSNSRSEMNVSTLELGDSALYLCASSHTTREGYGYTFGSGTRLTVV.

Regarding this clone: At the DNA level, this CDR3 is encoded by other sequences in the same sample as well. The V and J genes are TRBV6-5 and TRBJ2-7, with 9 positions matching TRBD1. The length of the CDR3 is 13 residues. Trimming took 6 bases from V and 4 from J; bases not matched to a gene: 4. CDR1 and CDR2 from the germline V gene are MNHEY and SVGAGI. CDR3: CASRDRGPYEQYF. CDR3 nucleotides: TGTGCCAGCAGGGACAGGGGACCGTACGAGCAGTACTTC.

This clone was seen only a few times. The chain's CDR3 is CASSLGEGSLSNQPQHF. The CDR3 DNA follows: TGTGCCAGCAGCTTAGGGGAGGGCTCGCTTAGCAATCAGCCCCAGCATTTT. This sequence joins TRBV7-9 and TRBJ1-5; D ambiguous. Trimming took off 1 base at V and 0 bases at J, with 13 bases between the two ends. Germline V CDR1 and CDR2: SEHNR, FQNEAQ (reference sequence). This CDR3 has 17 residues. Filled out from reference TRBV7-9 and TRBJ1-5, the complete variable domain reads DTGVSQNPRHKITKRGQNVTFRCDPISEHNRLYWYRQTLGQGPEFLTYFQNEAQLEKSRLLSDRFSAERPKGSFSTLEIQRTEQGDSAMYLCASSLGEGSLSNQPQHFGDGTRLSIL.

J is TRBJ2-3 and V is TRBV2; no firm D call. V dropped 7 bases and J dropped 4 bases, with 6 bases sitting between them. Germline V CDR1 and CDR2: SNHLY, FYNNEI. CDR3 length: 11 amino acids. CDR3 DNA: TGTGCCAGCACCGAGTCAGATACGCAGTATTTT. Translating gives CASTESDTQYF.

In nucleotides, the CDR3 is TGTGCCAGCAGCTCGCGGGAGGGGACTGAAGCTTTCTTT. Translated: CASSSREGTEAFF. V gene TRBV7-6 combines with J gene TRBJ1-1; TRBD1 is a possible D gene (5 bases). This CDR3 has 13 residues. V was trimmed by 4 bases and J by 5 bases, leaving 11 bases between them. The V gene's germline CDR1 is SGHVS and CDR2 FNYEAQ.

The V and J genes are TRBV11-3 and TRBJ2-5, with 16 bases aligning to TRBD2. V dropped 4 bases and J dropped 3; count of bases not matched to a gene: 2. Germline V CDR1 and CDR2: SGHNT, YENEEA. The CDR3 has 16 amino acids. The CDR3 DNA is TGTGCCAGCAGCTCGGGGACTAGCGGGAGGGAAGAGACCCAGTACTTC. It is translated as CASSSGTSGREETQYF.

The rearrangement joins TRBV15 to TRBJ2-3; 8 nucleotides align to TRBD1. The CDR3 totals 15 residues. Trimming removed 2 bases from V and 2 bases from J; junction bases left unmatched: 3. Germline V CDR1 and CDR2: LNHNV, YYDKDF (reference sequence). The CDR3 bases are TGTGCCACCAGCAGAAGACAGGGGATCACAGATACGCAGTATTTT. Its translation is CATSRRQGITDTQYF.

The CDR3 region is CASSAAPGHHYEQYF. In DNA, the CDR3 is TGTGCCAGCAGCGCTGCCCCTGGACACCACTACGAGCAGTACTTC. The chain employs TRBV5-6 and TRBJ2-7; the D gene is possibly TRBD1 (5 bases). Germline loops: CDR1 SGHDT, CDR2 YYEEEE. The CDR3 spans 15 residues. Trimming shortened V by 4 bases and J by 3 bases, and 17 bases separated the two germline ends.

This clone was seen only once. The chain employs TRBV5-5 and TRBJ1-1, with D uncertain. V was shortened by 1 base and J by 11 bases, with 12 bases between the two germline ends. The CDR3 length is 12 residues. Germline assignment: CDR1 SGHKS and CDR2 YYEKEE (reference sequence). CDR3 DNA sequence: TGTGCCAGCAGCTTGTTCGCCGAAGAGGCTTTCTTT. Its translation: CASSLFAEEAFF.